This TCR beta chain was retrieved from a study of OX40 agonist ivuxolimab in advanced cancers. Study in general: Three patients had partial responses: one hepatocellular carcinoma, two cutaneous melanoma.

The CDR3 consists of 15 residues. Assay used: immunoSEQ multiplex PCR; TCRdb lists only in-frame clones, some missing. The sample records approximately 61,000 clones, roughly nine tenths being singletons. Study-level points and caveats: Determination of antigen specificity was not performed for the expanded peripheral T cells.

Ten or more counts support this clone. Its matching antigen is unknown. V usage is TRBV21-1 and J usage is TRBJ2-3. TRBV21-1 is annotated as a pseudogene. Here the sequenced sample was CD4+ or CD8+ T cells sorted from blood, taken in a trial of the OX40 agonist ivuxolimab. The clonotype originates from an adult with an advanced solid tumor such as melanoma, head and neck, liver or kidney cancer. The DNA of the CDR3 is TGTGCCAGCAGCAAAGCCTGGCTAAACACAGATACGCAGTATTTT. The encoded protein is CASSKAWLNTDTQYF.